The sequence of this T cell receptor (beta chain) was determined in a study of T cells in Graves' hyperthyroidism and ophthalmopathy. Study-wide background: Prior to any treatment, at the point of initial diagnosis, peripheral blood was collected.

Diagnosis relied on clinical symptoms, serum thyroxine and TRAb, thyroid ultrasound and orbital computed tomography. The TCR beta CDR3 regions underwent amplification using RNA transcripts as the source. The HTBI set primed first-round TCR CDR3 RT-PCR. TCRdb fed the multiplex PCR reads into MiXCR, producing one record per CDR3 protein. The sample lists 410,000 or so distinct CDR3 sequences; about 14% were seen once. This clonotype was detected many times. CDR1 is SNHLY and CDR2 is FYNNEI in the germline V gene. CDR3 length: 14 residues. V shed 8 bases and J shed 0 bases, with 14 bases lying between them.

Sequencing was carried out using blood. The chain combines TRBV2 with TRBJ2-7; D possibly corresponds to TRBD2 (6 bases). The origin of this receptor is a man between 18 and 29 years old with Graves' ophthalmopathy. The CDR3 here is CASPGGGSSYEQYF. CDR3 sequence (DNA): TGTGCCAGCCCCGGGGGTGGGAGCTCCTACGAGCAGTACTTC.